This is a list of T cell receptor beta chains from one sample in a study of identical twins. Via MiXCR, TCRdb re-called the 5' RACE reads, giving one row per CDR3 protein. The profile shows 450,000 to 650,000 distinct CDR3 sequences, 9.6% of them singletons. Separately, the same data were catalogued under a study of yellow fever vaccine responses in identical twins.

The sample consisted of PBMCs. These receptors were obtained from a woman between 18 and 29 years old in good health. Both conserved end residues are part of each CDR3. A D gene is named only where the DNA matches it firmly. Clone sizes are given selectively: once, few, many, or a class where the clone is expanded.

V: TRBV14; size: few; D: TRBD2; J: TRBJ2-1; CDR3: CASSPVTSGPYEQFF; DNA: TGTGCCAGCAGCCCAGTTACTAGCGGACCCTATGAGCAGTTCTTC
V: TRBV2; size: few; D: TRBD1; J: TRBJ2-7; CDR3: CASSERGQGRSYEQYF; DNA: TGTGCCAGCAGTGAAAGGGGACAGGGCCGATCCTACGAGCAGTACTTC
V: TRBV5-5; size: many; D: TRBD1; J: TRBJ2-1; CDR3: CASSIDRVSYNEQFF; DNA: TGTGCCAGCAGCATAGACAGGGTATCCTACAATGAGCAGTTCTTC
V: TRBV5-6; size: .; D: .; J: TRBJ2-5; CDR3: CASTPKGRLKTQYF; DNA: TGTGCCAGCACCCCTAAGGGGAGGTTGAAGACCCAGTACTTC
V: TRBV24-1; size: few; D: .; J: TRBJ1-2; CDR3: CATSDPGSSGGYTF; DNA: TGTGCCACCAGTGACCCTGGCTCCAGTGGGGGCTACACCTTC
V: TRBV5-6; size: many; D: TRBD1; J: TRBJ2-2; CDR3: CASSPGDRGRTGELFF; DNA: TGTGCCAGCAGCCCTGGGGACAGGGGGCGCACCGGGGAGCTGTTTTTT
V: TRBV20-1; size: few; D: TRBD1; J: TRBJ2-4; CDR3: CSARGQVIKNIQYF; DNA: TGCAGTGCTAGGGGACAGGTGATCAAAAACATTCAGTACTTC
V: TRBV3-1; size: many; D: TRBD2; J: TRBJ2-4; CDR3: CASSRGGFSSKNIQYF; DNA: TGTGCCAGCAGCCGGGGGGGGTTTTCTTCCAAAAACATTCAGTACTTC
V: TRBV2; size: .; D: .; J: TRBJ2-7; CDR3: CASSEPDRGTTYEQYF; DNA: TGTGCCAGCAGTGAACCTGACCGGGGGACAACCTACGAGCAGTACTTC
V: TRBV29-1; size: .; D: .; J: TRBJ2-1; CDR3: CSVQRYNEQFF; DNA: TGCAGCGTCCAAAGGTACAATGAGCAGTTCTTC
V: TRBV20-1; size: .; D: TRBD1; J: TRBJ2-1; CDR3: CSARVAGGLDNEQFF; DNA: TGCAGTGCTAGAGTTGCAGGGGGCCTAGACAATGAGCAGTTCTTC
V: TRBV4-2; size: .; D: .; J: TRBJ2-7; CDR3: CASSQEGTGVSYEQYF; DNA: TGTGCCAGCAGCCAAGAGGGAACCGGGGTAAGCTACGAGCAGTACTTC
V: TRBV29-1; size: .; D: .; J: TRBJ2-2; CDR3: CSGSGPNTGELFF; DNA: TGCAGCGGATCGGGCCCCAACACCGGGGAGCTGTTTTTT
V: TRBV7-9; size: .; D: .; J: TRBJ2-3; CDR3: CASSIGLDTDTQYF; DNA: TGTGCCAGCAGCATCGGGCTCGACACAGATACGCAGTATTTT
V: TRBV11-1; size: .; D: TRBD1; J: TRBJ2-7; CDR3: CASSLSQGVGEQYF; DNA: TGTGCCAGCAGCTTATCACAGGGGGTAGGCGAGCAGTACTTC
V: TRBV3-1; size: many; D: .; J: TRBJ2-3; CDR3: CASSHRKGRTTDTQYF; DNA: TGTGCCAGCAGCCACAGAAAGGGACGCACCACAGATACGCAGTATTTT
V: TRBV18; size: many; D: .; J: TRBJ1-2; CDR3: CASSPGDGNYGYTF; DNA: TGTGCCAGCTCACCCGGGGACGGAAACTATGGCTACACCTTC
V: TRBV6-5; size: few; D: TRBD1; J: TRBJ1-1; CDR3: CASSNDRGTEAFF; DNA: TGTGCCAGCAGTAACGACAGGGGCACTGAAGCTTTCTTT
V: TRBV9; size: few; D: .; J: TRBJ2-7; CDR3: CASSVDLRAYEQYF; DNA: TGTGCCAGCAGCGTCGATCTCAGGGCTTACGAGCAGTACTTC
V: TRBV6-1; size: .; D: TRBD1; J: TRBJ1-2; CDR3: CASRDQTGENYGYTF; DNA: TGTGCCAGCAGAGATCAAACAGGGGAAAACTATGGCTACACCTTC
V: TRBV3-1; size: .; D: .; J: TRBJ2-1; CDR3: CASSQIGASSYNEQFF; DNA: TGTGCCAGCAGCCAGATTGGGGCAAGCTCCTACAATGAGCAGTTCTTC
V: TRBV9; size: many; D: .; J: TRBJ2-7; CDR3: CASSVGDGYEQYF; DNA: TGTGCCAGCAGCGTAGGGGACGGCTACGAGCAGTACTTC
V: TRBV7-2; size: few; D: TRBD2; J: TRBJ2-1; CDR3: CASSLAVEAGVNEQFF; DNA: TGTGCCAGCAGCTTGGCCGTGGAGGCGGGAGTGAATGAGCAGTTCTTC
V: TRBV10-3; size: many; D: .; J: TRBJ2-3; CDR3: CAIKGTDTQYF; DNA: TGTGCCATCAAGGGCACAGATACGCAGTATTTT
V: TRBV5-1; size: few; D: TRBD2; J: TRBJ2-7; CDR3: CASSLVVPGLAADYEQYF; DNA: TGCGCCAGCAGCTTGGTGGTCCCCGGACTAGCAGCAGACTACGAGCAGTACTTC
V: TRBV4-3; size: few; D: .; J: TRBJ2-2; CDR3: CASKGASGSNTGELFF; DNA: TGCGCCAGCAAGGGGGCTAGCGGATCGAACACCGGGGAGCTGTTTTTT
V: TRBV20-1; size: few; D: TRBD1; J: TRBJ2-1; CDR3: CSARRKDRGRLDEQFF; DNA: TGCAGTGCTAGGCGAAAAGACAGGGGGCGCTTGGATGAGCAGTTCTTC
V: TRBV29-1; size: few; D: .; J: TRBJ2-2; CDR3: CSVGFITGELFF; DNA: TGCAGCGTTGGTTTTATCACCGGGGAGCTGTTTTTT
V: TRBV7-9; size: many; D: .; J: TRBJ1-6; CDR3: CASGGNSPLHF; DNA: TGTGCCTCCGGCGGAAATTCACCCCTCCACTTT
V: TRBV4-3; size: .; D: .; J: TRBJ2-3; CDR3: CASSLAEGSGFTDTQYF; DNA: TGCGCCAGCAGCCTAGCGGAGGGCAGCGGATTCACAGATACGCAGTATTTT
V: TRBV6-5; size: many; D: TRBD1; J: TRBJ2-7; CDR3: CASSSYRGYEQYF; DNA: TGTGCCAGCAGTTCGTACAGGGGTTACGAGCAGTACTTC
V: TRBV20-1; size: few; D: TRBD2; J: TRBJ2-7; CDR3: CSARDSSGRPYEQYF; DNA: TGCAGTGCTAGAGATAGCAGCGGGAGGCCCTACGAGCAGTACTTC
V: TRBV5-6; size: many; D: .; J: TRBJ2-7; CDR3: CASSSGGQVVDEQYF; DNA: TGTGCCAGCAGCTCGGGGGGACAGGTCGTAGACGAGCAGTACTTC
V: TRBV3-1; size: few; D: .; J: TRBJ2-2; CDR3: CASSQRGAWGGELFF; DNA: TGTGCCAGCAGCCAAAGGGGAGCGTGGGGCGGGGAGCTGTTTTTT
V: TRBV3-1; size: .; D: TRBD2; J: TRBJ2-5; CDR3: CASSHLRTSGQETQYF; DNA: TGTGCCAGCAGCCACCTAAGGACTAGCGGACAAGAGACCCAGTACTTC
V: TRBV4-1; size: many; D: .; J: TRBJ2-7; CDR3: CASSQGPSSNEQYF; DNA: TGCGCCAGCAGCCAAGGGCCCTCGAGCAACGAGCAGTACTTC
V: TRBV7-9; size: few; D: TRBD2; J: TRBJ2-7; CDR3: CASSGSGAYEQYF; DNA: TGTGCCAGCAGCGGAAGCGGGGCCTACGAGCAGTACTTC
V: TRBV9; size: few; D: TRBD1; J: TRBJ2-7; CDR3: CASSIGQGVGYEQYF; DNA: TGTGCCAGCAGCATCGGACAGGGGGTGGGCTACGAGCAGTACTTC
V: TRBV12-3/TRBV12-4; size: few; D: TRBD2; J: TRBJ2-1; CDR3: CASYHGGGLAGVLSDNEQFF; DNA: TGTGCCAGCTACCACGGGGGCGGGCTAGCGGGAGTGTTAAGTGACAATGAGCAGTTCTTC
V: TRBV15; size: few; D: TRBD2; J: TRBJ2-3; CDR3: CATSRGIAGGTDTQYF; DNA: TGTGCCACCAGCAGAGGAATAGCGGGGGGGACAGATACGCAGTATTTT
V: TRBV4-2; size: .; D: TRBD2; J: TRBJ2-1; CDR3: CASSPGTSGGLSSYNEQFF; DNA: TGTGCCAGCAGCCCTGGGACTAGCGGGGGCCTAAGCTCCTACAATGAGCAGTTCTTC
V: TRBV7-9; size: .; D: .; J: TRBJ2-1; CDR3: CASSLGFPNEQFF; DNA: TGTGCCAGCAGCTTAGGGTTTCCCAATGAGCAGTTCTTC
V: TRBV7-2; size: many; D: TRBD2; J: TRBJ2-1; CDR3: CASSSGTSNYNEQFF; DNA: TGTGCCAGCAGCTCCGGGACTAGCAACTACAATGAGCAGTTCTTC
V: TRBV7-2; size: .; D: .; J: TRBJ2-1; CDR3: CASTARGWDEQFF; DNA: TGTGCCAGCACCGCCCGGGGCTGGGATGAGCAGTTCTTC
V: TRBV6-1; size: .; D: .; J: TRBJ1-5; CDR3: CASSTGLGEPQHF; DNA: TGTGCCAGCAGCACAGGACTCGGGGAGCCCCAGCATTTT
V: TRBV4-3; size: few; D: TRBD2; J: TRBJ2-2; CDR3: CASSQDLAGANTGELFF; DNA: TGCGCCAGCAGCCAAGATTTGGCGGGAGCGAACACCGGGGAGCTGTTTTTT
V: TRBV20-1; size: many; D: TRBD1; J: TRBJ1-5; CDR3: CSARPQGPHNQPQHF; DNA: TGCAGTGCTAGACCACAGGGGCCCCACAATCAGCCCCAGCATTTT
V: TRBV7-9; size: few; D: .; J: TRBJ2-5; CDR3: CASSFASEKETQYF; DNA: TGTGCCAGCAGCTTTGCTAGCGAGAAAGAGACCCAGTACTTC
V: TRBV12-3/TRBV12-4; size: many; D: .; J: TRBJ1-5; CDR3: CASMEGVGQPQHF; DNA: TGTGCCAGCATGGAGGGCGTAGGTCAGCCCCAGCATTTT